This T cell receptor (beta chain) was captured by sequencing in a study of control samples from healthy donors and cancer patients. Trimming took off 2 bases at V and 3 bases at J, with 11 bases between the two ends. Germline V gene lookup returns CDR1 KGHSH and CDR2 LQKENI. The CDR3 consists of 15 residues. The protocol was immunoSEQ multiplex PCR, while the TCRdb copy is restricted to in-frame clones and leaves out a portion. The sample contains about 220,000 clones, roughly 94% of which appear only once. Sample: blood. This sequence was found in a man aged 50 or older in good health. The chain links TRBV18 to TRBJ1-5, with D hard to call. The CDR3 bases are TGTGCCAGCTCACCAGGGAATCAGGTCAATCAGCCCCAGCATTTT. It yields the protein CASSPGNQVNQPQHF.